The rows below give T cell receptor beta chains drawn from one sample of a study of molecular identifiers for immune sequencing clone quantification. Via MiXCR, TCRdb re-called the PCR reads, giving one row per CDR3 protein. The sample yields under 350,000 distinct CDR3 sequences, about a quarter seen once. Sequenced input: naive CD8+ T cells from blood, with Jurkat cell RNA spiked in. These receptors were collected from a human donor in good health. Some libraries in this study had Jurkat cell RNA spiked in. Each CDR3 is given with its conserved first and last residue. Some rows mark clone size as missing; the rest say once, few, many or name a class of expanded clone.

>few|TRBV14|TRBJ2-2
CASSQDSWTETGELFF
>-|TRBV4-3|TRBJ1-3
CASSQVRDGNTIYF
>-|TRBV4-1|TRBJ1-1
CASSLKQDVEAFF
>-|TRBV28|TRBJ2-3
CASSLLLAGTTDTLYF
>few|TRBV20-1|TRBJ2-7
CSVIRDRSGSTYEQYF
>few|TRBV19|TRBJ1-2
CASSFGTANYGYTF
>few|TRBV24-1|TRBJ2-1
CATSDPGLAGGYNEQFF
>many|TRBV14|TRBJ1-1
CASSQESARAAYTEAFF
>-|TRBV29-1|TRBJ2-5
CSVGGAGRLETQYF
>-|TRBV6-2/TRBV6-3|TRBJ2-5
CASNPLAALGQETRYF
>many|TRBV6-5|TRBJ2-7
CASSSQGITYEQYF
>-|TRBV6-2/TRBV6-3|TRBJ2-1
CASGQGAFDEQFF
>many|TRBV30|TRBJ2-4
CAWRGSPWGTKNIQYF
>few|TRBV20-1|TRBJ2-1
CSARDHPTSGEYNEQFF
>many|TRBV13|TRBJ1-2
CASSFDRSRYTF
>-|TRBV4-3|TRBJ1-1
CANSQDRVLDTEAFF
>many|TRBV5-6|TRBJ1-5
CASSLENQPQHF
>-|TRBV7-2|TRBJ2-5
CASSLVLGWQETQYF
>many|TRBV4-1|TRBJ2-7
CASSQVLGTAPIEQYF
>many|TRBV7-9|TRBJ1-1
CASSLSRTADEAFF